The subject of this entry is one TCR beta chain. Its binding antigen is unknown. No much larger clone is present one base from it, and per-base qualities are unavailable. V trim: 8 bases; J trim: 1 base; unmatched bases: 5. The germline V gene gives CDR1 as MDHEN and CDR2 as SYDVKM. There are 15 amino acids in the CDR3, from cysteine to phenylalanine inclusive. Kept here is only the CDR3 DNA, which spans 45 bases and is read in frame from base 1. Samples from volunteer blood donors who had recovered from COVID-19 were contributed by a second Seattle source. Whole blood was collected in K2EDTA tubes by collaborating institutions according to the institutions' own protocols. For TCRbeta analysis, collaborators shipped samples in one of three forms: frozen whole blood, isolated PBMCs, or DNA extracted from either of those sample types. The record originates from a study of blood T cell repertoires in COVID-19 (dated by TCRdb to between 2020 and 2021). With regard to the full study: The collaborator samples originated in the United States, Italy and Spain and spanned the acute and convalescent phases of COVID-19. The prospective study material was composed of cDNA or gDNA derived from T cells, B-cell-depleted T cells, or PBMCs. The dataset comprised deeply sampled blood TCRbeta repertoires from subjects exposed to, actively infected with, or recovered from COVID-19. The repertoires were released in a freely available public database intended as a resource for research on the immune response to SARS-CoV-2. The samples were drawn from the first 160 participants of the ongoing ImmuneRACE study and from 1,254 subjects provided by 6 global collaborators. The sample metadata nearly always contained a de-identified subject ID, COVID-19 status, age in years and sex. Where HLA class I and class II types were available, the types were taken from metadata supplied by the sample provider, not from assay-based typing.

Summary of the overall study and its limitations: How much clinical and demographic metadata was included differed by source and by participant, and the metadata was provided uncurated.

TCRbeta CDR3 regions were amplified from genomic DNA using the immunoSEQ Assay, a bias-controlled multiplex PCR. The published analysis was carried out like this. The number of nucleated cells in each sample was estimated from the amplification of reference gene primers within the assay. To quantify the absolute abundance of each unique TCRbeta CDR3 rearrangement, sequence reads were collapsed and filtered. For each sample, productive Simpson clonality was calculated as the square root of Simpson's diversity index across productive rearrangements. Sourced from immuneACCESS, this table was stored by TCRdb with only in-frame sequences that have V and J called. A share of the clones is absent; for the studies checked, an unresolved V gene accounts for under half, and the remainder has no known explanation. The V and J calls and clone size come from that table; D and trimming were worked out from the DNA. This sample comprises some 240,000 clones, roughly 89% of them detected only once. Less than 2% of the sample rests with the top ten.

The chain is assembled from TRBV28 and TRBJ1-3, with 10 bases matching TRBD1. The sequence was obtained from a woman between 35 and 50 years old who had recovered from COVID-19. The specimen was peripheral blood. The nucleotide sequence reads TGTGCCAGCCGACCGGGACAGGGGTCTGGAAACACCATATATTTT. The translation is CASRPGQGSGNTIYF.